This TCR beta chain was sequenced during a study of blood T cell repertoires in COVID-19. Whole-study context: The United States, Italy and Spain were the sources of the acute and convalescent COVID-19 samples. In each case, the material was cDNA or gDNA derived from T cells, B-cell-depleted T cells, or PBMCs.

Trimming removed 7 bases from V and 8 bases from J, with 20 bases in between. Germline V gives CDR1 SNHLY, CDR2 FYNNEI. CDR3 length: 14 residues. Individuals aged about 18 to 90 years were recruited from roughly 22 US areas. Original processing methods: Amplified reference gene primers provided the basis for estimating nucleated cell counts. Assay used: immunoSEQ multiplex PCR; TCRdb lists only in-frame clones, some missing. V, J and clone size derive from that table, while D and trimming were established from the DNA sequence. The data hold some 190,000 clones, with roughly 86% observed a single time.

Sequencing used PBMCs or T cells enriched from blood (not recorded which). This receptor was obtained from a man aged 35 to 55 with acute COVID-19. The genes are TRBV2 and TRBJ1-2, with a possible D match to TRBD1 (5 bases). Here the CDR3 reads CASTYRGVVNGYTF. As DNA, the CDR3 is TGTGCCAGCACCTACCGGGGGGTTGTCAACGGCTACACCTTC.